These 10 T cell receptor beta chains were sequenced from one sample in a study of blood T cells in healthy people across ages. A second PCR of 7 to 11 cycles used a sample-barcoded 5' primer and a J-beta primer mix. TCRdb re-called the 5' RACE reads with MiXCR, one entry per CDR3 protein. The repertoire includes 1.5 million to 2 million distinct CDR3 sequences, about 28% of them detected once, and approximately 7.7% sits in the top ten. Sample: blood. The receptors were gathered from a woman aged 30 to 39 in good health.

Ten or more counts support this clonotype. The CDR3 DNA sequence: TGTGCCAGCAGTTACCGGAGCCAGGAGGAGACCCAGTACTTC. Protein product: CASSYRSQEETQYF. V is TRBV6-6 and J is TRBJ2-5; D unclear. The germline V gene has CDR1 MNHNY and CDR2 SVGAGI (reference sequence). V lost 2 bases to trimming and J lost 5 bases, with 12 bases between them. The CDR3 covers 14 residues.

This clonotype was seen more than once but under ten times. The chain links TRBV3-1 to TRBJ1-2; D may be TRBD1 (5 bases). The CDR3 is 15 residues long. Looked up from germline, CDR1 is LGHDT and CDR2 is YNNKEL (reference sequence). V was shortened by 2 bases and J by 0 bases, with 10 bases between the two germline ends. The CDR3 nucleotides read TGTGCCAGCAGCCAAATGACAGCCGCTAACTATGGCTACACCTTC. Amino acids: CASSQMTAANYGYTF.

This clonotype was seen a handful of times. The V call is TRBV6-2 or TRBV6-3, the J call TRBJ2-1; TRBD2 matches 9 bases. J gave up 10 bases and V 2 bases, and 9 bases lay outside the gene matches. Per the germline V gene, CDR1 is MNHEY and CDR2 is SVGEGT. This CDR3 has 15 residues. CDR3 DNA: TGTGCCAGCAGTTACCGCGGGAGGGCTCCGAGGGAGCAGTTCTTC. Residues: CASSYRGRAPREQFF.

This clonotype was detected many times. V and J are TRBV18 and TRBJ2-5, with 7 bases fitting TRBD1. The CDR3 is 15 residues long. J gave up 4 bases and V 5 bases, and 10 bases lay outside the gene matches. In germline, CDR1 is KGHSH, CDR2 LQKENI. The CDR3 spells CASSAGSTGAETQYF. The CDR3 bases are TGTGCCAGCTCAGCCGGCTCTACAGGGGCAGAGACCCAGTACTTC.

This clonotype turned up a few times. This sequence joins TRBV5-1 and TRBJ2-2, with D unclear. This CDR3 is 17 amino acids long. V was shortened by 0 bases and J by 0 bases, with 12 bases between the two germline ends. The V gene's germline CDR1 is SGHRS and CDR2 YFSETQ. The CDR3 coding sequence is TGCGCCAGCAGCTTGGGACACAGAGACGCGAACACCGGGGAGCTGTTTTTT. Translation gives CASSLGHRDANTGELFF.

This clonotype has more than one count but fewer than ten. The V gene is TRBV6-5, the J gene TRBJ2-7; D is ambiguous. V was shortened by 7 bases and J by 0 bases, with 7 bases between the two germline ends. CDR3 length: 12 residues. Germline CDR1 reads MNHEY; CDR2 reads SVGAGI. The CDR3 DNA is TGTGCCAGCAAGAGCGTCTCCTACGAGCAGTACTTC. Protein product: CASKSVSYEQYF.

Ten or more counts support this clonotype. V usage is TRBV6-6 and J usage is TRBJ2-5, with 11 bases that match TRBD2. The CDR3 runs to 15 residues. Germline V gene data show CDR1 as MNHNY and CDR2 as SVGAGI (reference sequence). V was clipped by 8 bases and J by 3 bases; unmatched bases: 8. CDR3 residues: CASSGTSGIKETQYF. The CDR3, as DNA: TGTGCCAGCTCCGGGACTAGCGGAATCAAAGAGACCCAGTACTTC.

This clonotype was seen many times. The V call is TRBV28, the J call TRBJ2-7, with D hard to call. V was clipped by 8 bases and J by 7 bases, with 12 bases between them. Germline V CDR1 and CDR2: MDHEN, SYDVKM. The CDR3 consists of 11 residues. The CDR3 nucleotides are TGTGCCAGCTCACCAAGAAGAGAGCAGTACTTC. This gives the protein CASSPRREQYF.

The V call is TRBV9, the J call TRBJ2-3; 8 positions match TRBD2. This CDR3 spans 15 amino acids. Germline V lookup: CDR1 SGDLS, CDR2 YYNGEE. V shed 0 bases and J 3 bases; nucleotides not matched to a gene: 3. CDR3 amino acids: CASSVGSGRTDTQYF. The CDR3, as DNA: TGTGCCAGCAGCGTAGGGAGCGGGAGAACAGATACGCAGTATTTT.

This clonotype has only a few counts. V and J are TRBV7-9 and TRBJ2-5; 8 nucleotides match TRBD2. V trimming: 5 bases; J trimming: 2 bases; junction bases outside the gene matches: 7. The germline V gene encodes CDR1 SEHNR and CDR2 FQNEAQ (reference sequence). This CDR3 comprises 15 residues. Here the CDR3 reads CASSLSGVIQETQYF. DNA for the CDR3: TGTGCCAGCAGCCTTAGCGGGGTAATACAAGAGACCCAGTACTTC.